The rows below give T cell receptor beta chains drawn from one sample of a study of T cell responses to AZD1222 COVID-19 vaccine. Clones were sequenced by immunoSEQ multiplex PCR, and TCRdb holds only the in-frame ones, with some missing. The table has about 120,000 clones, approximately 92% seen once. The source material was peripheral blood, sampled on day 0 of AZD1222 vaccination. Receptors were obtained from an adult in good health. CDR3s include the opening cysteine and the closing phenylalanine or tryptophan. A D gene is named only where the DNA matches it firmly. Rows may omit the clone size; those that give it use once, few, many or a size class.

cdr3_nt cdr3_aa cdr3_length clone_size d_call j_call v_call
TGTGCCAGTAGTATTAGACCTGGACAGGTCCCTATGCGGGGCTACACCTTC CASSIRPGQVPMRGYTF 17 . TRBD1 TRBJ1-2 TRBV19
TGTGCCTGCGGAGAGGGGGCGTCGGGCACTGAAGCTTTCTTT CACGEGASGTEAFF 14 . TRBD1 TRBJ1-1 TRBV28
TGCGCCAGCAGCCAAGATGTGACCAGTCGAGGCGAGCAGTACTTC CASSQDVTSRGEQYF 15 few . TRBJ2-7 TRBV4-1
TGCGCCAGCAGTCAATCCAGGCAGGGGAACTCCTACGAGCAGTACTTC CASSQSRQGNSYEQYF 16 . . TRBJ2-7 TRBV23-1
TGTGCCAGCAGCTCATATGGAGAGACCGGGGAGCTGTTTTTT CASSSYGETGELFF 14 . . TRBJ2-2 TRBV7-6
TGTGCCAGCAGTGCGGGAGATGTGGTATTAGGGAAAAACATTCAGTACTTC CASSAGDVVLGKNIQYF 17 few TRBD2 TRBJ2-4 TRBV6-2/TRBV6-3
TGTGCCAGCAGTTACTCGATAGGTTACTCTGGAAACACCATATATTTT CASSYSIGYSGNTIYF 16 . . TRBJ1-3 TRBV6-6
TGTGCCAGCAGTTACGGGACTTACCTTAAACACACTGAAGCTTTCTTT CASSYGTYLKHTEAFF 16 few . TRBJ1-1 TRBV6-5
TGTGCCAGCAGAAGGGACAGGAAGACTCCTGAAAAACTGTTTTTT CASRRDRKTPEKLFF 15 few TRBD1 TRBJ1-4 TRBV27
TGCAGTGCTAGAGTTGCAGAGACCCAGTACTTC CSARVAETQYF 11 . . TRBJ2-5 TRBV20-1
TGTGCCAGCAGCTGGGGTGTGACAGAGCAGTTCTTC CASSWGVTEQFF 12 once . TRBJ2-1 TRBV5-6
TGTGCCAGCAGTGAAACAGGGGGCGCCGAGGCTGAAGCTTTCTTT CASSETGGAEAEAFF 15 . TRBD1 TRBJ1-1 TRBV2
TGTGCCAGCTCACCTTCGGGACAGAAAAATTCACCCCTCCACTTT CASSPSGQKNSPLHF 15 . TRBD1 TRBJ1-6 TRBV18
TGTGCCAGCACACGGAGGGGTACTTTCCCCTACGAGCAGTACTTC CASTRRGTFPYEQYF 15 . . TRBJ2-7 TRBV6-5
TGTGCCAGCAGTTTCTCTTCAGGGGCCAACGTCCTGACTTTC CASSFSSGANVLTF 14 . . TRBJ2-6 TRBV27
TGTGCCAGCAGCTTGTGGGGAACAGATACGCAGTATTTT CASSLWGTDTQYF 13 . . TRBJ2-3 TRBV5-4
TGTGCCAGCAGTGAAACATGGGGGACCTGGGAGCAGTACTTC CASSETWGTWEQYF 14 . . TRBJ2-7 TRBV2
TGCGCCAGCAGCTCCCACCCTGCCGGGACAGGGGGGATGGACACTGAAGCTTTCTTT CASSSHPAGTGGMDTEAFF 19 . TRBD1 TRBJ1-1 TRBV5-1
TGCAGCGTAACTACAGGGGCCGAGCAGTACTTC CSVTTGAEQYF 11 . TRBD1 TRBJ2-7 TRBV29-1
TGTGCCAGGTCGGTCAGGGGAAGGACGAACACTGAAGCTTTCTTT CARSVRGRTNTEAFF 15 . . TRBJ1-1 TRBV6-5
TGTGCCACCTTTAGCCTGATTAGGGAGGGCAATCAGCCCCAGCATTTT CATFSLIREGNQPQHF 16 . . TRBJ1-5 TRBV19
TGTGCCAGCAGCCGCGGGGGCACTGAAGCTTTCTTT CASSRGGTEAFF 12 . . TRBJ1-1 TRBV9
TGTGCCAGCAGTTACCAACAGGGACAGCCCCAGCATTTT CASSYQQGQPQHF 13 . . TRBJ1-5 TRBV6-6
TGTGCCAGCAGCTCAGCAGGACGTTCCTACGAGCAGTACTTC CASSSAGRSYEQYF 14 . . TRBJ2-7 TRBV7-2
TGCGCCAGCAGTGAGTCTGGGGGGCCAGCTTTCTTT CASSESGGPAFF 12 . . TRBJ1-1 TRBV10-1
TGTGCCAGCAGCACTATACTAGCGGGAGGGCCATATGAGCAGTTCTTC CASSTILAGGPYEQFF 16 . TRBD2 TRBJ2-1 TRBV11-2
TGCGCCAGCAGTGACTTCGTGGGGGGAACTGAAGCTTTCTTT CASSDFVGGTEAFF 14 . . TRBJ1-1 TRBV10-1
TGTGCCAGCAGCCCGCGACCCCAGGCGGGACAGGGGGCGATAAAGGATTCCGGGGAGCTGTTTTTT CASSPRPQAGQGAIKDSGELFF 22 . . TRBJ2-2 TRBV21-1
TGCGCCAGCAGCCAAGATCGATTGGGACAGCGAAACCGGAACACTGAAGCTTTCTTT CASSQDRLGQRNRNTEAFF 19 . TRBD1 TRBJ1-1 TRBV4-3
TGTGCCAGCAGTACCCGACCGGGACTAGCGGGAGAGACCCAGTACTTC CASSTRPGLAGETQYF 16 . TRBD2 TRBJ2-5 TRBV25-1
TGCGCCAGCAGCCAAGATACCGGGGGGGCAACCGAGCAGTTCTTC CASSQDTGGATEQFF 15 few TRBD2 TRBJ2-1 TRBV4-1
TGTGCCAGCAGCTCGGGACTAGCGGGGAGTCCGAGGTACTTC CASSSGLAGSPRYF 14 . TRBD2 TRBJ2-5 TRBV11-2
TGTGCCAGTTCCTCAGATGGAGGTACAGATACGCAGTATTTT CASSSDGGTDTQYF 14 . . TRBJ2-3 TRBV6-5
TGTGCCAGTAGTCTCGAAGCGACAGGGGGCGGCACAGATACGCAGTATTTT CASSLEATGGGTDTQYF 17 . TRBD1 TRBJ2-3 TRBV19
TGTGCCAGCAGTTTAATTGGCGGGATTAGCACCGGGGAGCTGTTTTTT CASSLIGGISTGELFF 16 . . TRBJ2-2 TRBV28
TGTGCCAGCAGTGAATTACCGGGCCTTGGGCGCATGAACACTGAAGCTTTCTTT CASSELPGLGRMNTEAFF 18 . . TRBJ1-1 TRBV2
TGTGCCAGCAGTTCGTCCCTGGGGGTGGACGAGCAGTACTTC CASSSSLGVDEQYF 14 . . TRBJ2-7 TRBV28
TGTGCCAGTAGTATGTCATACGGGAGTATCTTCAATGAGCAGTTCTTC CASSMSYGSIFNEQFF 16 . . TRBJ2-1 TRBV19
TGTGCCAGCGCTAGGAACACCGGGGAGCTGTTTTTT CASARNTGELFF 12 few . TRBJ2-2 TRBV9
TGTGCCAGCAGTTACAGTCTTAGCACAGATACGCAGTATTTT CASSYSLSTDTQYF 14 . . TRBJ2-3 TRBV6-5
TGTGCCAGTAGAGGGACAGGGGATTTCTATGGCTACACCTTC CASRGTGDFYGYTF 14 once TRBD1 TRBJ1-2 TRBV19
TGCGCCAGCGTCAGGGGCGAGGGGAACACTGAAGCTTTCTTT CASVRGEGNTEAFF 14 once . TRBJ1-1 TRBV5-1
TGTGCCACCAGTGTCATTGACAGATGCTCCTACGAGCAGTACTTC CATSVIDRCSYEQYF 15 . . TRBJ2-7 TRBV24-1
TGCGCCAGCAGCCAAGAAGGACAGTCGAACACTGAAGCTTTCTTT CASSQEGQSNTEAFF 15 . . TRBJ1-1 TRBV4-3
TGTGCCAGCAGAGGCGGGGGGGGCCACCAAGAGACCCAGTACTTC CASRGGGGHQETQYF 15 . TRBD2 TRBJ2-5 TRBV2
TGTGCCAGCAGCCCCGGGGGCACTGAAGCTTTCTTT CASSPGGTEAFF 12 . . TRBJ1-1 TRBV13
TGTGCCAGCAGTTACGTTAGCAGGGGCGGGGACGAGCAGTACTTC CASSYVSRGGDEQYF 15 once . TRBJ2-7 TRBV6-2/TRBV6-3
TGCGCCAGCAGCCAAAAGGGACAGGAGAGTTCCATGAACACTGAAGCTTTCTTT CASSQKGQESSMNTEAFF 18 . TRBD1 TRBJ1-1 TRBV4-1
TGTGCCAGCAGCCCCGCGAAATATGGCTACACCTTC CASSPAKYGYTF 12 . . TRBJ1-2 TRBV7-9
TGTGCCATCAGTGGTGGGGGAGATCAGCCCCAGCATTTT CAISGGGDQPQHF 13 . . TRBJ1-5 TRBV10-3
TGTGCCAGCAGCTTTTCGGCAAGGTTAATTGGAAACACCATATATTTT CASSFSARLIGNTIYF 16 . . TRBJ1-3 TRBV13
TGCGCCAGCAGCCAGGACAGGAACTATGGCTACACCTTC CASSQDRNYGYTF 13 . TRBD1 TRBJ1-2 TRBV4-3
TGTGCCAGCAGCCTGGGACTAGCGGGGTCCTACGAGCAGTACTTC CASSLGLAGSYEQYF 15 . TRBD2 TRBJ2-7 TRBV9
TGTGCCTGGGAGGGGGATAGCTATAATTCACCCCTCCACTTT CAWEGDSYNSPLHF 14 . . TRBJ1-6 TRBV30
TGTGCCAGCAGCTTGGCCCTGGGAAACTATGGCTACACCTTC CASSLALGNYGYTF 14 once . TRBJ1-2 TRBV5-5
TGTGCCAGCAGAGGCGACAGGGGGAGGTCACCCCTCCACTTT CASRGDRGRSPLHF 14 . TRBD1 TRBJ1-6 TRBV2
TGCGCCAGCAGCTTTGAATCGGGCAGGGGTAATGAAAAACTGTTTTTT CASSFESGRGNEKLFF 16 . . TRBJ1-4 TRBV5-1
TGTGCCAGCAGTTACGTCCTAAAGGGGCAGGGAAGGGGTGAGGAGCAGTACTTC CASSYVLKGQGRGEEQYF 18 . . TRBJ2-7 TRBV6-2/TRBV6-3
TGTGCCAGCCGAATTAGGACTAATGAAAAACTGTTTTTT CASRIRTNEKLFF 13 . . TRBJ1-4 TRBV2
TGTGCCACCCGAGGGGGGGAGACAGATACGCAGTATTTT CATRGGETDTQYF 13 . . TRBJ2-3 TRBV7-9